The present T cell receptor beta chain was sequenced within a study of blood T cell repertoires in COVID-19. Overall study context: PBMCs, B-cell-depleted T cells, or T cells were the source of the cDNA or gDNA that made up the material.

Original processing notes: Nucleated cell number was recorded as an estimate derived from reference gene primer amplification. TCRdb keeps only in-frame clones here, not all; method: immunoSEQ multiplex PCR. V and J calls and clone size are as listed in that table; D and trimming were resolved from the DNA. In the table there are 45,000 to 55,000 clones, around 87% of which are singletons. Trimming took off 1 base at V and 4 bases at J, with 13 bases between the two ends. Germline V gene data show CDR1 as MGHDK and CDR2 as SYGVNS. This CDR3 has 15 amino acids. The sequencing input was peripheral blood. The V gene is TRBV25-1, the J gene TRBJ1-2; D is ambiguous. The receptor was derived from a middle-aged man with active COVID-19. The CDR3, as DNA: TGTGCCAGCAGTGAATCGGGATTTTCTAGCTATGGCTACACCTTC. The encoded protein is CASSESGFSSYGYTF.